A single sample gave rise to the 25 T cell receptor beta chains below, sequenced in a study of spatial heterogeneity in lung cancer. As to time point: sample taken at primary tumor resection. Unsorted whole RNA from tumor, nontumor lung or frozen PBMC underwent sequencing. MiXCR, run by TCRdb on the 5' RACE reads, gives a single entry per CDR3 protein. The table lists approximately 4,100 distinct CDR3 sequences, roughly a quarter of them singletons. The sample consisted of PBMCs, taken at surgery. These receptors all come from a female donor with early-stage non-small cell lung cancer.

Comment on this clonotype: The library was built for alpha chains, so this beta chain is an off-target read and its size means little. The chain has TRBV7-9 and TRBJ2-7; TRBD1 aligns across 8 bases. Germline CDR1 SEHNR, CDR2 FQNEAQ (reference sequence). V lost 5 bases to trimming and J lost 6 bases; unmatched junction nucleotides: 6. CDR3 length: 13 amino acids. CDR3 in amino acids: CASSPGQGTEQYF. CDR3 in DNA: TGTGCCAGCAGCCCCGGACAGGGTACCGAGCAGTACTTC.

For this clonotype: This beta chain came through as a stray read in a library set up for alpha chains, and its size says little. This chain connects TRBV7-2 to TRBJ2-3; TRBD2 matches at 7 bases. Germline CDR1 SGHTA, CDR2 FQGNSA. CDR3 length: 16 residues. J was trimmed by 2 bases and V by 3 bases; bases with no gene match: 8. DNA of the CDR3: TGTGCCAGCAGCTTTTTAGCGGGCCTCATCACAGATACGCAGTATTTT. It translates to CASSFLAGLITDTQYF.

In regard to this clonotype: Because this beta chain is a stray read in a library intended to capture alpha chains, its abundance should not be given much weight. The chain has TRBV27 and TRBJ2-3, with no clear D. The V gene lost 4 bases and the J gene lost 3 bases, with 11 bases spanning the gap. The CDR3 consists of 14 residues. The germline V gene has CDR1 MNHEY and CDR2 SMNVEV (reference sequence). The CDR3 DNA follows: TGTGCCAGCAGTTGGGCTCCTGGGACAGATACGCAGTATTTT. This gives the protein CASSWAPGTDTQYF.

This clonotype is classed as medium-sized. The size of this beta chain means little, since it is a stray read in a library made for alpha chains. The chain uses TRBV19 and TRBJ2-3, with D unclear. The CDR3 runs to 17 residues. Trimming left V 6 bases short and J 6 bases short, with 25 bases between. The germline V gene has CDR1 LNHDA and CDR2 SQIVND (reference sequence). The chain's CDR3 is CASRNTYMGEGSDTQYF. CDR3 DNA: TGTGCCAGTAGGAACACCTACATGGGCGAAGGATCGGATACGCAGTATTTT.

By sample fraction, this clonotype is medium-sized. Little can be read into the size of this beta chain, an off-target read in a library designed for alpha chains. The chain employs TRBV20-1 and TRBJ2-1, with D unclear. Germline CDR1 is DFQATT and CDR2 is SNEGSKA (reference sequence). The CDR3 extends over 14 amino acids. V lost 5 bases and J lost 7, with 18 bases in between. CDR3 nucleotides: TGCAGTGCTGGAAGAAATCTCGAAGGAAATGAGCAGTTCTTC. It encodes CSAGRNLEGNEQFF.

In its sample, this clonotype is medium-sized. This beta chain appears as a stray read in a library generated for alpha chains; its size is not informative. The CDR3 here is CASSLMAGVYNEQFF. The CDR3 DNA sequence: TGTGCCAGCAGTTTAATGGCGGGAGTCTACAATGAGCAGTTCTTC. The chain has TRBV12-3 or TRBV12-4 and TRBJ2-1; 7 bases are shared with TRBD2. The CDR3 contains 15 residues. The J segment lost 3 bases and the V segment lost 2 bases, leaving 4 bases of the junction unmatched.

A remark on this clonotype: The junction departs from germline at one end; a sequencing error may be responsible. In a library made to pick up alpha chains, this beta chain is a stray read with a size that means little. V and J are TRBV28 and TRBJ2-6; no reliable D call. This CDR3 is built from 14 residues. The germline gives CDR1 MDHEN, CDR2 SYDVKM. The CDR3 spells CASGLTAGANVLTF. The DNA of the CDR3 is TGTGCCAGCGGTTTGACGGCTGGGGCCAACGTCCTGACTTTC.

Only a few counts were recorded for this clonotype. This beta chain came through as a stray read in a library set up for alpha chains, and its size says little. The chain is built from TRBV20-1 and TRBJ2-1; D may be TRBD2 (5 bases). V was pared by 5 bases and J by 6 bases, with 11 bases between. Per germline, CDR1 DFQATT and CDR2 SNEGSKA (reference sequence). This CDR3 comprises 12 residues. The CDR3: CSAEKRSNEQFF. The CDR3 bases are TGCAGTGCTGAAAAGCGGAGCAATGAGCAGTTCTTC.

This clonotype turned up a few times. This beta chain lies outside the target of a library built for alpha chains; its clone size means little. V gene TRBV10-3 combines with J gene TRBJ2-7; 7 bases are a match to TRBD2. The CDR3 runs to 13 residues. The ends lost 3 bases at V and 1 base at J; junction bases unmatched: 0. CDR1 and CDR2 from the germline V gene are ENHRY and SYGVKD. The CDR3: CAISDSGSYEQYF. The CDR3 DNA follows: TGTGCCATCAGTGATAGCGGGTCCTACGAGCAGTACTTC.

This clonotype came up a few times. The library was built for alpha chains, so this beta chain is an off-target read and its size means little. This chain links TRBV20-1 with TRBJ2-3, with 7 bases matching TRBD2. The CDR3 runs 12 residues. Germline CDR1 DFQATT, CDR2 SNEGSKA (reference sequence). J gave up 9 bases and V 2 bases, and 5 bases lay outside the gene matches. Written as DNA, the CDR3 is TGCAGTGCTAGACGGGAGGCCGTCACGCAGTATTTT. Its translation: CSARREAVTQYF.

This clonotype rates as medium-sized. The library was built for alpha chains, so this beta chain is an off-target read and its size means little. V and J are TRBV3-1 and TRBJ2-1; D call uncertain. The germline V gene encodes CDR1 LGHDT and CDR2 YNNKEL (reference sequence). Trimming removed 5 bases at V and 9 bases at J, with 17 bases between. This CDR3 is built from 14 residues. In DNA, the CDR3 is TGTGCCAGCAGCACAGCTTCCGCCGGCGGTGAGCAGTTCTTC. This codes for CASSTASAGGEQFF.

This clonotype is deemed medium-sized (0.01 to 0.1%). This beta chain appears as a stray read in a library generated for alpha chains; its size is not informative. This chain's CDR3 is CARASSRVSEQYF. As DNA, the CDR3 is TGTGCCAGGGCTTCAAGTAGGGTCTCGGAGCAGTACTTC. The chain carries TRBV2 and TRBJ2-7, with D unresolved. V was pared by 9 bases and J by 7 bases, with 19 bases between. The CDR3 has 13 residues. In germline, CDR1 is SNHLY, CDR2 FYNNEI.

This clonotype has only a few counts. Within a library made for alpha chains, this beta chain is off target, and its count is uninformative. The chain couples TRBV6-2 or TRBV6-3 to TRBJ2-2; 11 bases match TRBD2. Germline CDR1 MNHEY, CDR2 SVGEGT. The CDR3 spans 17 residues. V lost 6 bases to trimming and J lost 0 bases; unmatched junction nucleotides: 6. This CDR3 reads CASSDGLAGANTGELFF. DNA for the CDR3: TGTGCCAGCAGCGATGGACTAGCGGGTGCGAACACCGGGGAGCTGTTTTTT.

About this clonotype: Little can be read into the size of this beta chain, an off-target read in a library designed for alpha chains. V gene TRBV18 combines with J gene TRBJ2-3; weak D call: TRBD2 (5 bases). This CDR3 region has 14 residues. Germline V gene sequence: CDR1 KGHSH, CDR2 LQKENI. V was shortened by 6 bases and J by 3 bases, with 13 bases between the two germline ends. CDR3 in DNA: TGTGCCAGCTCTAAGGGAGCGTCTACAGATACGCAGTATTTT. Translating it yields CASSKGASTDTQYF.

Only a few counts were recorded for this clonotype. Within a library made for alpha chains, this beta chain is off target, and its count is uninformative. The DNA of the CDR3 is TGCAGTGCTAGAGACAGAAGAACCGGGCAAAACATTCAGTACTTC. It encodes CSARDRRTGQNIQYF. This chain links TRBV20-1 with TRBJ2-4, with D hard to call. This CDR3 region has 15 residues. Germline loops: CDR1 DFQATT, CDR2 SNEGSKA (reference sequence). V lost 0 bases to trimming and J lost 5 bases, with 14 bases between them.

In regard to this clonotype: Because the library targeted alpha chains, this beta chain is an off-target read whose size means little. The chain joins TRBV5-1 to TRBJ2-1; D gene unclear. This CDR3 comprises 14 residues. The germline CDR1 and CDR2 sequences are SGHRS and YFSETQ. The V gene lost 4 bases and the J gene lost 5 bases, with 13 bases spanning the gap. CDR3 sequence reads: CASSPFRVDNEQFF. Written as DNA, the CDR3 is TGCGCCAGCAGCCCCTTTCGGGTAGACAATGAGCAGTTCTTC.

This clonotype is labeled medium-sized (0.01 to 0.1%). With the library built for alpha chains, this beta chain is off target and its frequency is not meaningful. The chain is built from TRBV4-3 and TRBJ2-2; 8 bases line up with TRBD1. Germline CDR1 LGHNA, CDR2 YSLEER. The CDR3 is 16 residues long. J gave up 1 base and V 4 bases, and 5 bases lay outside the gene matches. The DNA for the CDR3 is TGCGCCAGCAGCCCGCACGGACAGGGGAACACCGGGGAGCTGTTTTTT. Protein: CASSPHGQGNTGELFF.

About this clonotype: A library prepared for alpha chains yielded this beta chain as an off-target read; its size is of little meaning. The chain is built from TRBV6-1 and TRBJ2-5; 7 positions agree with TRBD1. CDR3 length: 15 amino acids. The germline CDR1 and CDR2 sequences are MNHNS and SASEGT. The V and J ends lost 1 base and 4 bases, in that order; junction bases with no gene match: 6. Here the CDR3 DNA reads TGTGCCAGCAGTGAAGACAGGGGAGTCAGAGAGACCCAGTACTTC. Residues: CASSEDRGVRETQYF.

With respect to this clonotype: A much larger clone lies one base from this, so it may be a read error. This beta chain represents an off-target read in a library built for alpha chains; its size is of limited meaning. The J gene is TRBJ2-5, the V gene TRBV6-5; D is possibly TRBD1 (7 bases). CDR1 is MNHEY, CDR2 SVGAGI, per germline. Trimming stripped 10 bases from V and 4 bases from J, with 13 bases between. The CDR3 spans 12 residues. The chain's CDR3 is CATRRDRETQYF. The CDR3 bases are TGTGCCACCAGGCGGGACAGAGAGACCCAGTACTTC.

To note about this clonotype: This beta chain slipped into a library made for alpha chains as a stray read, so its size is not meaningful. The V call is TRBV20-1, the J call TRBJ2-3, with 7 bases matching TRBD1. Germline CDR1 is DFQATT and CDR2 is SNEGSKA (reference sequence). The CDR3 spans 18 residues. This CDR3 is CTLKAIGTAEILTDTQYF. The CDR3 nucleotides are TGCACCCTCAAAGCGATAGGGACAGCCGAAATACTCACAGATACGCAGTATTTT.

About this clonotype itself: Within a library made for alpha chains, this beta chain is off target, and its count is uninformative. This chain uses TRBV28 with TRBJ2-1; 9 positions agree with TRBD2. V was pared by 5 bases and J by 10 bases, with 15 bases of the junction left unmatched. The CDR3 is 16 amino acids. Per germline, CDR1 MDHEN and CDR2 SYDVKM. CDR3 sequence reads: CASSPVRTSVLGEQFF. The CDR3 nucleotides are TGTGCCAGCAGTCCTGTTAGGACTAGCGTCCTGGGGGAGCAGTTCTTC.

Within the sample, this clonotype is medium-sized. This beta chain came through as a stray read in a library set up for alpha chains, and its size says little. The V call is TRBV29-1, the J call TRBJ2-7, with 8 positions matching TRBD1. The CDR3 loop spans 13 amino acids. Germline V CDR1 and CDR2: SQVTM, ANQGSEA. V lost 6 bases and J lost 4; bases outside the gene matches: 8. CDR3 DNA: TGCAGCGTGACGGGACAGGAAACTTACGAGCAGTACTTC. This encodes CSVTGQETYEQYF.

In its sample, this clonotype is medium-sized. A library prepared for alpha chains yielded this beta chain as an off-target read; its size is of little meaning. The chain links TRBV5-1 to TRBJ2-7; 9 nucleotides align to TRBD2. The CDR3 runs to 14 residues. CDR1 is SGHRS and CDR2 is YFSETQ in the germline V gene. The ends lost 6 bases at V and 4 bases at J; junction bases unmatched: 8. Written as DNA, the CDR3 is TGCGCCAGCACCACGACTAGCGGAGCATACGAGCAGTACTTC. The encoded protein is CASTTTSGAYEQYF.

Judged by abundance, this clonotype is large (0.1 to 1%). This beta chain turned up in a library designed for alpha chains; as an off-target read, its abundance says little. The chain employs TRBV28 and TRBJ2-3, with a weak D call TRBD1 (5 bases). V lost 6 bases to trimming and J lost 4 bases, with 11 bases between them. Per germline, CDR1 MDHEN and CDR2 SYDVKM. This CDR3 contains 13 residues. The CDR3 reads CASRRQGADTQYF. Here the CDR3 DNA reads TGTGCCAGCAGAAGGCAGGGCGCAGATACGCAGTATTTT. Variable domain in full (rest from reference TRBV28 and TRBJ2-3): DVKVTQSSRYLVKRTGEKVFLECVQDMDHENMFWYRQDPGLGLRLIYFSYDVKMKEKGDIPEGYSVSREKKERFSLILESASTNQTSMYLCASRRQGADTQYFGPGTRLTVL.

Note on this clonotype: This beta chain slipped into a library made for alpha chains as a stray read, so its size is not meaningful. The V call is TRBV9, the J call TRBJ2-3; a possible D gene is TRBD2 (6 bases). Germline V lookup: CDR1 SGDLS, CDR2 YYNGEE. This CDR3 spans 15 amino acids. V shed 4 bases and J shed 5 bases, with 17 bases lying between them. The CDR3, as DNA: TGTGCCAGCAGCCGAGGCGGGGTACTGGGAGATACGCAGTATTTT. Amino acids: CASSRGGVLGDTQYF.